The rows below give T cell receptor beta chains drawn from one sample of a study of cytomegalovirus exposure and HLA in healthy donors. TCRdb's copy holds only in-frame clones and misses some; the assay was immunoSEQ multiplex PCR. The table includes 100,000 to 150,000 clones, roughly four fifths detected once. Input material: PBMCs. These receptors came from a woman aged 40 to 50 in good health and CMV-seropositive. Both conserved end residues are part of each CDR3. Each record gives: CDR3 protein, clone size, D gene, V gene. The D gene is left open where the match is weak. Only some rows state a clone size, as once, few, many or a class for expanded clones.

CASSPDREQFF,-,-,TRBV6-6
CASSTVQGAGGYTF,-,TRBD1,TRBV19
CASSDQGSPNTEAFF,-,-,TRBV25-1
CASSLDASYTGELFF,once,-,TRBV5-1
CASSSDSWLTHYEQYF,-,-,TRBV7-9
CASSETTSGGVHEQFF,-,TRBD2,TRBV6-1
CAISGTGGSGNTIYF,-,TRBD1,TRBV10-3
CASSALAGGSRGEQYF,once,TRBD2,TRBV6-1
CASSPGTSGYEQYF,-,TRBD2,TRBV7-6
CASSSSRGTVYGYTF,-,TRBD1,TRBV27
CASSPPPTGIYGYTF,-,-,TRBV7-2
CASSQVGGIQPQHF,once,-,TRBV4-3
CASSLAGTGGPVRTDTQYF,-,TRBD2,TRBV7-6
CASGLNKETQYF,-,-,TRBV28
CASSESWTSLNTEAFF,-,-,TRBV2
CASSLSRATEAFF,-,-,TRBV5-6
CASSKVGLESYEQYF,-,-,TRBV21-1
CASSLSLRGLGQPQHF,-,-,TRBV28
CASSLERSWTGHTDTQYF,once,TRBD1,TRBV7-2
CASSFRGRANEQYF,-,TRBD2,TRBV27
CASSSPGAVDTSYEQYF,-,-,TRBV7-9
CASSTPGGIGGNTIYF,-,-,TRBV19
CASSGSLGGSYGYTF,-,-,TRBV9
CASSFGQQPQHF,-,-,TRBV5-6
CASSEGGGTSFTEAFF,-,-,TRBV2
CAWSDEVNYGYTF,-,-,TRBV30
CAWSVPGQGIAEAFF,-,TRBD1,TRBV30
CASSPGGGPNQPQHF,-,-,TRBV5-1
CASSLVPGETQYF,-,-,TRBV5-6
CAWSRGGLSPVETQYF,-,TRBD2,TRBV30
CASQAAFRSDEQYF,few,-,TRBV9
CASSVRGGVSETQYF,-,-,TRBV7-3
CASSSGGFSGANVLTF,-,TRBD2,TRBV11-2
CASNPLAGPQETQYF,-,TRBD2,TRBV5-1
CASSSRSAGNQETQYF,-,-,TRBV7-2
CASRAGQLNQPQHF,-,TRBD1,TRBV6-5
CAWSVLRGSKTFF,-,-,TRBV30
CASSPGTEAFF,few,-,TRBV11-2
CASSRGLAGGGEETQYF,once,TRBD2,TRBV4-2
CASRDDSSGNTIYF,-,-,TRBV10-1
CASTQSGRGDGYEQYF,-,TRBD2,TRBV25-1
CAWGVPPGLAGAGRRRETQYF,-,TRBD2,TRBV30